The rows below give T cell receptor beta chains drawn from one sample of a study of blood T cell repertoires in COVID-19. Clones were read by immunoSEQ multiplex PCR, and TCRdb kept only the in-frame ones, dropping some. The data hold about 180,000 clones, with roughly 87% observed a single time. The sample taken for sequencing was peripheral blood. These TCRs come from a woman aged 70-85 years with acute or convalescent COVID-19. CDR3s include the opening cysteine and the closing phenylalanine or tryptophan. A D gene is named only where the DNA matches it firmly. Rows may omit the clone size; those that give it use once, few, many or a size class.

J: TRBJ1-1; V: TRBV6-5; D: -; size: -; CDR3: CASSWTEPNTEAFF; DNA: TGTGCCAGCAGTTGGACAGAGCCCAACACTGAAGCTTTCTTT
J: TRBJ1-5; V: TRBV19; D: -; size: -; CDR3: CASSINGISNQPQHF; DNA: TGTGCCAGCAGTATCAACGGGATTAGCAATCAGCCCCAGCATTTT
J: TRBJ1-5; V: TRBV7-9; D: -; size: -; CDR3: CASSLVRAGTNQPQHF; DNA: TGTGCCAGCAGCTTAGTCCGGGCGGGTACCAATCAGCCCCAGCATTTT
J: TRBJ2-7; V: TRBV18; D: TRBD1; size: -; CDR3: CASSPVQGVYEQYF; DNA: TGTGCCAGCTCACCGGTTCAGGGGGTGTACGAGCAGTACTTC
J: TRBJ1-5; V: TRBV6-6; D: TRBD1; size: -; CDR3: CASRTGRQGAGQPQHF; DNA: TGTGCCAGCAGAACGGGGAGGCAGGGGGCTGGTCAGCCCCAGCATTTT
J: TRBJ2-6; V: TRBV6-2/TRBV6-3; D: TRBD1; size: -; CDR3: CASSPLGQGTSGANVLTF; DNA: TGTGCCAGCAGTCCCTTGGGACAGGGAACTTCTGGGGCCAACGTCCTGACTTTC
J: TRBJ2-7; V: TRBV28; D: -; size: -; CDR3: CASRKSRNLLYEQYF; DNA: TGTGCCAGCAGGAAGAGTCGGAACCTACTATACGAGCAGTACTTC
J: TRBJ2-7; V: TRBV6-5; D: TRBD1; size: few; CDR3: CASSYSSLSGGYEQYF; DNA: TGTGCCAGCAGTTACTCGAGTCTCTCAGGGGGCTACGAGCAGTACTTC
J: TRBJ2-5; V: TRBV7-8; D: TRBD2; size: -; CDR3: CASSSGLAEETQYF; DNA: TGTGCCAGCAGCTCGGGACTAGCGGAAGAGACCCAGTACTTC
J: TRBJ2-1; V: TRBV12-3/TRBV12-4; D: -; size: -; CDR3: CASSLDFDEQFF; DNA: TGTGCCAGCAGTTTAGATTTCGATGAGCAGTTCTTC
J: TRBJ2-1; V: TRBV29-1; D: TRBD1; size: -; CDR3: CSVPTGNEQFF; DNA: TGCAGCGTCCCGACAGGGAATGAGCAGTTCTTC
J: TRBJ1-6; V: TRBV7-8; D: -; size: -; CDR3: CASTISQGGTTLHF; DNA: TGTGCCAGCACCATCAGTCAAGGAGGGACCACCCTCCACTTT
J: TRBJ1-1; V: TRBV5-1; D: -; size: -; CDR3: CASSLIWGKDGEAFF; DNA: TGCGCCAGCAGCTTGATTTGGGGCAAAGACGGTGAAGCTTTCTTT
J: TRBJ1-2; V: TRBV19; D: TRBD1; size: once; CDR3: CASSRDRRVNYGYTF; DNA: TGTGCCAGTAGTCGGGACAGGCGCGTTAACTATGGCTACACCTTC
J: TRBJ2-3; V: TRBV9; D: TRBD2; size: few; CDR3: CASSGTQRGAGDTQYF; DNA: TGTGCCAGCAGCGGGACTCAGCGGGGGGCTGGAGATACGCAGTATTTT
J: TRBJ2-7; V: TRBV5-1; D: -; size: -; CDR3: CASARGGTEHAYEQYF; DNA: TGCGCCAGTGCTCGTGGGGGCACGGAGCACGCCTACGAGCAGTACTTC
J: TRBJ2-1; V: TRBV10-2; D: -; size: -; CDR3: CASSDGGPEQFF; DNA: TGCGCCAGCAGTGACGGAGGCCCGGAGCAGTTCTTC
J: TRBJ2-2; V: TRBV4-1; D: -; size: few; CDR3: CASSLRQGGGELFF; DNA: TGCGCCAGCAGCCTGAGGCAGGGCGGCGGGGAGCTGTTTTTT
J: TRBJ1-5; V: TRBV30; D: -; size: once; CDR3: CAWKGVGGNQPQHF; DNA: TGTGCCTGGAAAGGGGTTGGTGGCAATCAGCCCCAGCATTTT
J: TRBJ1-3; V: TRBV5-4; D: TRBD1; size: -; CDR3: CASSLAGASGQGATGNTIYF; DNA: TGTGCCAGCAGCTTGGCTGGGGCCTCGGGACAGGGGGCCACTGGAAACACCATATATTTT
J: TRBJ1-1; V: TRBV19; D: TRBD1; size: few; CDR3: CASSTTGGRNTEAFF; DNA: TGTGCCAGTAGCACGACAGGGGGCCGAAACACTGAAGCTTTCTTT
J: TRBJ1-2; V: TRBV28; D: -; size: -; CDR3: CASRIDRRYGYTF; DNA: TGTGCCAGCAGGATTGACAGAAGATATGGCTACACCTTC
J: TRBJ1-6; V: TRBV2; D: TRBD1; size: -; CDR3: CASSDQTGGFSPLHF; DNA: TGTGCCAGCAGTGACCAGACAGGGGGTTTTTCACCCCTCCACTTT
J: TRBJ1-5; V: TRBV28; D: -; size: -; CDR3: CASSSIDSTGYSNQPQHF; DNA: TGTGCCAGCAGCTCTATAGATTCGACAGGTTATAGCAATCAGCCCCAGCATTTT
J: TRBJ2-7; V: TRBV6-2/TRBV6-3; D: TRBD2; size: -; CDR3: CASSYSGGASWEQYF; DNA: TGTGCCAGCAGTTATAGCGGGGGGGCCAGCTGGGAGCAGTACTTC
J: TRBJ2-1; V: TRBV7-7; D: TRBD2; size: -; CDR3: CASSLTAGGEQFF; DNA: TGTGCTAGCAGCTTAACAGCGGGGGGTGAGCAGTTCTTC
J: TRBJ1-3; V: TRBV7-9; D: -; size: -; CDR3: CASSFLDSLNTIYF; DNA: TGTGCCAGCAGCTTTTTGGACAGTTTAAACACCATATATTTT
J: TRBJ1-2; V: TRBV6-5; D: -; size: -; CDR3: CASSFDRSANYGYTF; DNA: TGTGCCAGCAGTTTCGACAGGAGTGCTAACTATGGCTACACCTTC
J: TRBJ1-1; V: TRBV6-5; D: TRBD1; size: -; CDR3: CASRGSTGGPTEAFF; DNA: TGTGCCAGCAGGGGATCGACAGGGGGGCCCACTGAAGCTTTCTTT